Listed below are T cell receptor beta chains from one sample, sequenced in a study of control samples from healthy donors and cancer patients. Here immunoSEQ multiplex PCR was the method, and the copy in TCRdb shows in-frame clones only, minus some. The sample lists 89,000 or so clones, around 87% occurring once. Specimen: blood. These receptors came from a man in his fifties in good health. CDR3s include the opening cysteine and the closing phenylalanine or tryptophan. The order of the fields is J gene, D gene, V gene, clone size, CDR3 protein. The D gene is left open where the match is weak. Clone size is given for some rows only: seen once, a few or many times, or a class if the clone is expanded.

>TRBJ1-5|-|TRBV7-8|-
CASSTGINQPQHF
>TRBJ2-7|-|TRBV18|-
CASSPEGPTYEQYF
>TRBJ2-1|TRBD2|TRBV24-1|once
CATSEITSGGAGEQFF
>TRBJ1-1|TRBD1|TRBV5-1|-
CASSQGQGIAEAFF
>TRBJ2-1|TRBD2|TRBV9|-
CASSISGGPYNEQFF
>TRBJ1-1|-|TRBV30|-
CAWSVNTEAFF
>TRBJ2-5|TRBD2|TRBV4-1|once
CASSDTSGGMKTQYF
>TRBJ2-7|-|TRBV4-2|-
CASSQERESGFPYEQYF
>TRBJ2-2|-|TRBV7-2|-
CASSLLPGAGELFF
>TRBJ1-3|TRBD1|TRBV18|-
CASGTGAGNTIYF
>TRBJ1-2|-|TRBV3-1/TRBV3-2|once
CASSQDRQFYGYTF
>TRBJ1-1|TRBD1|TRBV18|-
CASSPGTGNTEAFF
>TRBJ2-1|-|TRBV2|-
CASSLGNSYNEQFF
>TRBJ1-3|-|TRBV19|-
CASSIGRAPSGNTIYF
>TRBJ1-4|TRBD1|TRBV5-6|few
CASSFGQGSEKLFF
>TRBJ1-5|-|TRBV6-5|-
CASSLTGGQRQPQHF
>TRBJ1-2|-|TRBV6-5|once
CASSQGPNYGYTF
>TRBJ2-3|-|TRBV7-3|-
CASSLMGPSTDTQYF
>TRBJ1-3|-|TRBV19|-
CASSPGYSGNTIYF
>TRBJ1-2|TRBD1|TRBV19|-
CATEEWTGGTYGYTF
>TRBJ2-3|-|TRBV13|-
CASSYRLSGGTDTQYF
>TRBJ2-5|TRBD1|TRBV5-1|-
CASSLAGQGQETQYF
>TRBJ2-1|TRBD1|TRBV4-3|-
CASSQDLPGTGGANEQFF
>TRBJ1-6|-|TRBV7-6|few
CASSRMTDNSPLHF
>TRBJ1-2|TRBD1|TRBV6-6|-
CASSYGTGNGGYTF
>TRBJ2-1|-|TRBV11-3|-
CASSASVNSYNEQFF
>TRBJ2-7|-|TRBV7-9|once
CASSSGRERGYEQYF
>TRBJ1-1|-|TRBV25-1|-
CASRLEGDTEAFF
>TRBJ2-4|-|TRBV12-3/TRBV12-4|-
CASSLNGKNIQYF
>TRBJ1-6|TRBD1|TRBV7-2|-
CASSLERTGPLHF